The TCR beta chain under discussion was sequenced for a study of shared T cell receptors in the human thymus. The germline V gene has CDR1 MNHEY and CDR2 SMNVEV (reference sequence). CDR3 length: 11 amino acids. With 7 bases removed from V and 2 bases from J, the gap between germline ends came to 4 bases. Clones were sequenced by immunoSEQ multiplex PCR, and TCRdb holds only the in-frame ones, with some missing. The table has some 700,000 clones, 88% seen once. The sample was also linked to a second study, of human thymus T cells. In that study: Corrective heart surgery yielded resections, and these provided the thymus tissue. V and J gene usage appeared biased in thymic and blood repertoires. Highly overlapping thymic repertoires among unrelated individuals were reported in related research.

The sequenced sample consisted of thymocytes. This clonotype originated in a boy under three years old with a congenital heart defect. This chain uses TRBV27 with TRBJ2-3, with unresolved D. Here the CDR3 reads CASTHTDTQYF. The CDR3, as DNA: TGTGCCAGCACCCACACAGATACGCAGTATTTT.